These 27 T cell receptor beta chains originate from one sample sequenced in a study of OX40 agonist ivuxolimab in advanced cancers. Repertoires were generated with immunoSEQ multiplex PCR, while TCRdb's copy carries only in-frame clones and drops some. The top ten hold roughly 3.6% of the sample, which has around 40,000 clones, more than 75% seen once. Here the sequenced sample was CD4+ or CD8+ T cells sorted from blood, taken in a trial of the OX40 agonist ivuxolimab. The receptors originated from an adult with an advanced solid tumor such as melanoma, head and neck, liver or kidney cancer.

This chain links TRBV27 with TRBJ2-6; D gene uncertain. Per germline, CDR1 MNHEY and CDR2 SMNVEV (reference sequence). The CDR3 consists of 15 residues. The germline V and J ends were trimmed by 5 bases and 0 bases, with 8 bases remaining between them. CDR3 coding DNA: TGTGCCAGCAGTCCCACGCACTCTGGGGCCAACGTCCTGACTTTC. This gives the protein CASSPTHSGANVLTF.

The chain combines TRBV10-3 with TRBJ2-7, with 7 bases aligning to TRBD1. The germline V gene has CDR1 ENHRY and CDR2 SYGVKD. The length of the CDR3 is 15 residues. Germline trimming cut 0 bases from V and 0 bases from J; bases unmatched to any gene: 2. CDR3 protein: CAISESGTASYEQYF. CDR3 sequence (DNA): TGTGCCATCAGTGAGTCTGGGACAGCCTCCTACGAGCAGTACTTC.

The chain has TRBV19 and TRBJ2-4; 8 bases are shared with TRBD2. CDR3 length: 20 residues. The germline V gene has CDR1 LNHDA and CDR2 SQIVND (reference sequence). The V gene end was trimmed by 6 bases and the J gene end by 0 bases; junction bases not matched to a gene: 19. The chain's CDR3 is CASSRPPGSGERLAKNIQYF. The CDR3 coding sequence is TGTGCCAGTAGCAGACCCCCCGGTAGCGGGGAACGCCTAGCCAAAAACATTCAGTACTTC.

This chain links TRBV9 with TRBJ2-5; the D gene could be TRBD1 or TRBD2 (5 bases each). The germline gives CDR1 SGDLS, CDR2 YYNGEE. This CDR3 is built from 15 residues. V was shortened by 9 bases and J by 2 bases, with 20 bases between the two germline ends. The DNA for the CDR3 is TGTGCCACCTCACCCACCGGGACGATGCAAGAGACCCAGTACTTC. It codes for CATSPTGTMQETQYF. Based on the CDR3 plus reference TRBV9 and TRBJ2-5, the full variable domain is DSGVTQTPKHLITATGQRVTLRCSPRSGDLSVYWYQQSLDQGLQFLIQYYNGEERAKGNILERFSAQQFPDLHSELNLSSLELGDSALYFCATSPTGTMQETQYFGPGTRLLVL.

The chain couples TRBV5-4 to TRBJ2-5, with TRBD1 matching over 8 bases. This CDR3 is 15 amino acids long. Germline lookup yields CDR1 SGHNT and CDR2 YYREEE (reference sequence). V gave up 0 bases and J gave up 4 bases; unmatched junction bases: 5. CDR3 DNA: TGTGCCAGCAGCTTGGGACAGGGGATAATAGAGACCCAGTACTTC. This gives the protein CASSLGQGIIETQYF. Using reference TRBV5-4 and TRBJ2-5 for the parts outside the CDR3, the full variable domain is ETGVTQSPTHLIKTRGQQVTLRCSSQSGHNTVSWYQQALGQGPQFIFQYYREEENGRGNFPPRFSGLQFPNYSSELNVNALELDDSALYLCASSLGQGIIETQYFGPGTRLLVL.

The chain employs TRBV6-5 and TRBJ1-4; 7 nucleotides line up with TRBD1. The trim removed 6 bases at V and 8 bases at J, leaving 6 bases unmatched. Germline V gene data show CDR1 as MNHEY and CDR2 as SVGAGI. This CDR3 has 13 amino acids. Written as DNA, the CDR3 is TGTGCCAGCAGCCGACAGGGATTCGAAAAACTGTTTTTT. It codes for CASSRQGFEKLFF.

This chain links TRBV19 with TRBJ1-1; 7 nucleotides line up with TRBD1. V gave up 6 bases and J gave up 2 bases; unmatched junction bases: 6. CDR3 length: 14 residues. Germline CDR1 is LNHDA and CDR2 is SQIVND (reference sequence). The CDR3 loop is CASSTWDSNTEAFF. CDR3 nucleotides: TGTGCCAGTAGCACCTGGGACAGCAACACTGAAGCTTTCTTT.

The chain is built from TRBV11-1 and TRBJ1-1; 7 nucleotides agree with TRBD1. The CDR3 consists of 15 residues. Per germline, CDR1 SGHAT and CDR2 FQDESV (reference sequence). V shed 3 bases, J shed 1 base, and the junction held 5 bases outside the gene matches. CDR3 DNA: TGTGCCAGCAGCTTCCCGGGACAGCGGAACACTGAAGCTTTCTTT. Encoded protein: CASSFPGQRNTEAFF.

CDR3 DNA sequence: TGTGCCAGCAGCTTCGACAGGGACTATCAGCCCCAGCATTTT. Its translation: CASSFDRDYQPQHF. The V gene is TRBV11-3, the J gene TRBJ1-5, with 7 bases matching TRBD1. With 3 bases clipped from V and 5 bases from J, the junction kept 4 bases outside the gene matches. Germline V gene lookup returns CDR1 SGHNT and CDR2 YENEEA. The CDR3 has 14 amino acids. Variable domain in full (rest from reference TRBV11-3 and TRBJ1-5): EAGVVQSPRYKIIEKKQPVAFWCNPISGHNTLYWYLQNLGQGPELLIRYENEEAVDDSQLPKDRFSAERLKGVDSTLKIQPAELGDSAVYLCASSFDRDYQPQHFGDGTRLSIL.

Remarks on this clone: At one boundary the junction diverges from the germline segment, which might be a read error. The chain recombines TRBV5-1 with TRBJ2-7; 7 nucleotides line up with TRBD1. Germline V lookup: CDR1 SGHRS, CDR2 YFSETQ. The CDR3 extends over 11 amino acids. CDR3 region: CASSLDRVWNF. The CDR3 coding sequence is TGCGCCAGCAGCTTAGACAGGGTGTGGAACTTC.

The V call is TRBV7-9, the J call TRBJ2-3; 7 bases agree with TRBD1. The CDR3 has 14 amino acids. V lost 5 bases and J lost 10; bases outside the gene matches: 12. The germline V gene encodes CDR1 SEHNR and CDR2 FQNEAQ (reference sequence). CDR3 bases: TGTGCCAGCAGCCTAACTCCCCAGACAGGGTCGCAGTATTTT. This sequence encodes CASSLTPQTGSQYF.

The V call is TRBV7-9, the J call TRBJ2-3; the D gene is possibly TRBD1 (6 bases). The V and J ends lost 3 bases and 2 bases respectively, with 15 bases between them. Germline V gene lookup returns CDR1 SEHNR and CDR2 FQNEAQ (reference sequence). There are 16 residues in the CDR3. The CDR3 loop reads CASSFMLGAHTDTQYF. CDR3 sequence (DNA): TGTGCCAGCAGCTTTATGCTGGGGGCACACACAGATACGCAGTATTTT.

The J gene is TRBJ1-1, the V gene TRBV6-6, with a possible D match to TRBD1 (6 bases). The germline CDR1 and CDR2 sequences are MNHNY and SVGAGI (reference sequence). This CDR3 spans 14 amino acids. V was clipped by 9 bases and J by 6 bases, with 20 bases between them. Here the CDR3 reads CASTETGREAEAFF. As DNA, the CDR3 is TGTGCCAGTACTGAGACAGGCAGGGAGGCTGAAGCTTTCTTT.

The rearrangement links TRBV10-2 to TRBJ1-2; D is possibly TRBD1 (5 bases). V gave up 3 bases and J gave up 1 base, with 9 bases separating them. Per the germline V gene, CDR1 is WSHSY and CDR2 is SAAADI. This CDR3 has 14 amino acids. CDR3 in amino acids: CASSEQAVNYGYTF. The CDR3 nucleotides read TGCGCCAGCAGTGAACAGGCCGTTAACTATGGCTACACCTTC.

V usage is TRBV4-1 and J usage is TRBJ2-5, with D perhaps TRBD2 (5 bases). Per germline, CDR1 MGHRA and CDR2 YSYEKL. This CDR3 region has 14 residues. Trimming removed 1 base from V and 5 bases from J, with 11 bases in between. CDR3 sequence reads: CASSQVGLGETQYF. For the CDR3, the DNA is TGCGCCAGCAGCCAAGTTGGACTGGGGGAGACCCAGTACTTC.

The V and J genes are TRBV7-9 and TRBJ1-4; perhaps TRBD1 as D (5 bases). The germline V gene encodes CDR1 SEHNR and CDR2 FQNEAQ (reference sequence). Trimming took 1 base from V and 7 from J, leaving 22 bases between them. The CDR3 totals 18 residues. CDR3 sequence (DNA): TGTGCCAGCAGCTTAGTAGGAAGACACCAGGGTGTAGGTGAAAAACTGTTTTTT. This encodes CASSLVGRHQGVGEKLFF.

The chain combines TRBV12-2 with TRBJ1-2; no check of the table's D call, TRBD1, against the DNA was made. TRBV12-2 is noted as a pseudogene. This CDR3 contains 16 residues. CDR3 in amino acids: CASRLAPDSGNYGYTF. CDR3 nucleotides: TGTGCAAGTCGCTTAGCTCCGGACAGCGGCAACTATGGCTACACCTTC.

This clone has more than one count but fewer than ten. This sequence joins TRBV6-5 and TRBJ2-1; D is unresolved. Germline-derived CDR1 and CDR2 are MNHEY and SVGAGI. Deletions cut 0 bases from V and 4 bases from J, with 7 bases between. This CDR3 is 14 amino acids long. The CDR3 reads CASSYSTQYNEQFF. The CDR3 bases are TGTGCCAGCAGTTACTCGACGCAGTACAATGAGCAGTTCTTC.

This chain links TRBV19 with TRBJ1-6, with 7 bases aligning to TRBD1. The germline gives CDR1 LNHDA, CDR2 SQIVND (reference sequence). V was clipped by 7 bases and J by 9 bases; unmatched bases: 9. The CDR3 has 14 amino acids. CDR3 loop: CASTLTGRVSPLHF. CDR3 sequence (DNA): TGTGCCAGTACTCTGACAGGGCGGGTTTCACCCCTCCACTTT.

This clone was counted a single time. This sequence joins TRBV5-6 and TRBJ1-3; unclear D gene. V was pared by 3 bases and J by 0 bases, with 13 bases between. The V gene's germline CDR1 is SGHDT and CDR2 YYEEEE. The CDR3 length is 16 residues. The CDR3, as DNA: TGTGCCAGCAGCTACCGGGCCCCTGCCTCTGGAAACACCATATATTTT. Translating gives CASSYRAPASGNTIYF.

The chain has TRBV18 and TRBJ1-1, with 7 nucleotides matching TRBD1. The V gene end was trimmed by 3 bases and the J gene end by 8 bases; junction bases not matched to a gene: 6. The CDR3 length is 13 residues. Looked up from germline, CDR1 is KGHSH and CDR2 is LQKENI. As DNA, the CDR3 is TGTGCCAGCTCACCCCAGTCGGACAGGGAAGCTTTCTTT. Protein sequence: CASSPQSDREAFF.

The chain carries TRBV6-5 and TRBJ2-7; a possible D gene is TRBD2 (5 bases). Trimming took off 6 bases at V and 0 bases at J, with 9 bases between the two ends. This CDR3 has 13 residues. Germline CDR1 and CDR2: MNHEY and SVGAGI. This CDR3 reads CASSERHSYEQYF. CDR3 in DNA: TGTGCCAGCAGCGAGCGGCACTCCTACGAGCAGTACTTC.

The chain links TRBV19 to TRBJ2-2; the D call may be TRBD1 or TRBD2 (5 bases each). The V gene lost 0 bases and the J gene lost 2 bases, with 7 bases spanning the gap. Looked up from germline, CDR1 is LNHDA and CDR2 is SQIVND (reference sequence). This CDR3 has 15 amino acids. The CDR3 reads CASSIDRDNTGELFF. DNA of the CDR3: TGTGCCAGTAGTATAGATAGGGACAACACCGGGGAGCTGTTTTTT.

The V call is TRBV19, the J call TRBJ1-1, with TRBD1 matching over 10 bases. Trimming at V came to 9 bases and at J to 5 bases, leaving 18 bases not matched to a gene. Germline V gene lookup returns CDR1 LNHDA and CDR2 SQIVND (reference sequence). The CDR3 has 17 residues. The CDR3 reads CASLNRDRGIRRTEAFF. In DNA form, the CDR3 reads TGTGCCAGCCTGAACCGGGACAGGGGTATTCGTAGGACTGAAGCTTTCTTT.

This clone was seen only once. V is TRBV15 and J is TRBJ1-1; 8 bases agree with TRBD1. CDR1 and CDR2 (germline): LNHNV, YYDKDF (reference sequence). Trimming removed 3 bases from V and 5 bases from J; junction bases left unmatched: 8. The CDR3 sequence is 15 residues long. The CDR3 protein is CATSSLPQGVTEAFF. The CDR3 DNA reads as TGTGCCACCAGCAGTTTACCACAGGGGGTAACTGAAGCTTTCTTT.

V is TRBV30 and J is TRBJ2-7; 12 nucleotides agree with TRBD2. J was trimmed by 5 bases and V by 1 base; bases with no gene match: 0. The CDR3 has 13 residues. Germline loops: CDR1 GTSNPN, CDR2 SVGIG (reference sequence). CDR3 coding DNA: TGTGCCTGGAGTGGACTAGCGGGGGACGAGCAGTACTTC. The encoded protein is CAWSGLAGDEQYF.

The chain links TRBV28 to TRBJ1-5; D is unresolved. There are 13 residues in the CDR3. Deletions cut 7 bases from V and 9 bases from J, with 16 bases between. In germline, CDR1 is MDHEN, CDR2 SYDVKM. The CDR3 spells CASTPRARGPQHF. CDR3 nucleotides: TGTGCCAGCACCCCTAGGGCCCGAGGGCCCCAGCATTTT.